This T cell receptor (beta chain) was captured in a study of blood T cell repertoires in COVID-19. In the study overall: COVID-19 samples collected from the United States, Italy and Spain covered acute and convalescent phases. In each case, the material was cDNA or gDNA derived from T cells, B-cell-depleted T cells, or PBMCs.

The CDR3 runs 13 residues. Germline assignment: CDR1 MNHEY and CDR2 SVGAGI. The V end lost 3 bases, the J end lost 6 bases, and 11 bases lay between the germline ends. Measured with immunoSEQ multiplex PCR; TCRdb has only the in-frame clones, and not every one. This sample has roughly 190,000 clones, with about three quarters found just once. Sample: peripheral blood. The receptor was derived from a woman between 45 and 65 years old with active or convalescent COVID-19. The chain couples TRBV6-5 to TRBJ1-2; the D is unclear. CDR3 residues: CASSYPGLNGYTF. CDR3 sequence (DNA): TGTGCCAGCAGTTATCCCGGACTTAATGGCTACACCTTC.